This TCR beta chain was recovered during a study of T cells in Graves' hyperthyroidism and ophthalmopathy (dated by TCRdb to about 2019). About the study as a whole: Peripheral blood was collected at initial diagnosis, before any treatment. To identify distinguishing TCR V-J signatures, a discovery cohort of around 100 patients was used, comprising 40 to 45 with Graves' ophthalmopathy and approximately 57 with stable Graves' hyperthyroidism. An independent validation cohort of about 20 hyperthyroidism patients and about 16 patients who later progressed to ophthalmopathy tested prospective prediction of ophthalmopathy. The roughly 91 discovery patients were randomly divided into training and test sets at a 7:3 ratio. Thyroid tissue and blood T-cell repertoires from roughly six Graves' hyperthyroidism patients were also compared in the study. After sampling, hyperthyroidism patients received methimazole starting at 30 mg daily, and ophthalmopathy patients received high-dose intravenous methylprednisolone. TCR Vbeta CDR3 sequencing of 130 to 150 peripheral blood samples (under 45 ophthalmopathy, 70 to 85 hyperthyroidism and roughly 17 progressor patients) is reported in the paper.

CDR1 SNHLY and CDR2 FYNNEI are derived from the germline V gene. Its CDR3 holds 13 amino acids, cysteine through phenylalanine. This entry keeps only the CDR3 DNA: 39 bases, framed from base 1. The germline V and J ends show losses of 8 bases and 8 bases respectively, and no gene match explains 8 bases of the junction. Ophthalmopathy patients had moderately to severely active disease, with a Clinical Activity Score of 3 or more, a NOSPECS grade of 4 or more, and a disease duration of less than 3 months. Exclusion was applied to patients with uncontrolled infections, other autoimmune diseases, pregnancy or lactation. Diagnoses relied on clinical symptoms, serum thyroxine and TRAb, thyroid ultrasound and orbital computed tomography. PBMCs were isolated from about 9.2 ml of fresh peripheral blood by Ficoll-Paque density gradient centrifugation. Total RNA was extracted using Trizol reagent, and RNA quality was assessed on an Agilent 2100 Bioanalyzer.

The TCR beta CDR3 regions were amplified from the RNA transcripts. The first round of RT-PCR for the TCR CDR3 was performed with the HTBI primer set and the Qiagen OneStep RT-PCR kit. A second multiplex PCR round built the libraries, followed by size selection and purification. Sequencing of the libraries was done on an Illumina HiSeq2000 using paired-end 100 bp reads. The original methods were these. SOAPnuke was used to process the raw data, throwing out any read that contained adapters or uncalled bases, had a mean Phred below 15, or lacked an exact constant-primer or identifier match. COPE v1.2.5 was used to merge the high-quality paired reads, and each unique nucleotide sequence was defined as a clonotype. MiTCR v1.1 was used to align clonotypes to the IMGT TRBV, TRBD and TRBJ reference segments. The analysis included only V-J combinations with a frequency above 0.0001, which together covered roughly 99% of the repertoires. A TCS score was defined as the ratio of F50 (clonal expansion) to E x V (chaos), with BLOSUM62-based TCRdist applied between CDR3 peptides within each V-J. Welch's t-statistics and random forest reduced roughly 540 V-J features to 10 to 15, which were used in a naive Bayes classifier (R e1071). TCRdb reprocessed the public reads (quality trimming at Q25 with fastp, clone calling with MiXCR) and kept in-frame beta chains. Rows with one shared CDR3 protein collapse into an entry with the most common genes and DNA. TCRdb's processing, not the authors', yielded these V and J calls. The sample includes approximately 530,000 distinct CDR3 sequences, with 15% to 20% observed a single time. Of the sample, less than 55% is held by the ten largest clones.

There are a few counts of this clonotype. Which antigen it targets is not known. No much larger clonotype is one base removed from it; base qualities were not supplied. What the authors observed across the whole study: Blood samples also contained most of the expanded thyroid clonotypes (frequency above 0.001), which suggests that blood repertoires may reflect thyroid immune responses. Ophthalmopathy was separated from stable hyperthyroidism by a 13 V-J signature model, with 87.88% sensitivity and 81% to 82% specificity obtained in cross-validation and 80%/75% obtained in testing. In validation, progression to ophthalmopathy was predicted by the model with 70% to 71% sensitivity and roughly 76% specificity, a median of roughly six months before onset. No statistical method was used to set the sample size in advance, and investigators knew the group allocation.

This TCR was recovered from a man aged 35-49 years with Graves' ophthalmopathy. Sequencing was carried out using blood. The chain employs TRBV2 and TRBJ2-1; TRBD2 agrees with 8 junctional bases. The CDR3 protein sequence reads: CASGSGSGYEQFF. The nucleotides read TGTGCCAGCGGCAGCGGGAGCGGGTATGAGCAGTTCTTC.